The rows below give T cell receptor beta chains drawn from one sample of a study of breast tumors, draining lymph nodes, adjacent tissues. Via MiXCR, TCRdb re-called the multiplex PCR reads, giving one row per CDR3 protein. The sample contains about 15,000 distinct CDR3 sequences, less than 45% of which appear only once. Sequenced input: tumor-adjacent breast tissue. These receptors came from a female donor with breast cancer. Some clones in this sample may be carry-over from other donors' samples. CDR3s include the opening cysteine and the closing phenylalanine or tryptophan. Each record gives: CDR3 length, J gene, D gene, clone size, V gene, CDR3 DNA, CDR3 protein. D genes are given only for firm matches. Clone size is not always given. Where it is, it says once, few, many or a class for expanded clones.

len: 15
j_gene: TRBJ2-2
d_gene: .
abundance: many
v_gene: TRBV19
CDR3nt: TGTGCCAGCAGGGAAGGCAGGGTGAGCACCGGGGAGCTGTTTTTT
CDR3aa: CASREGRVSTGELFF

len: 14
j_gene: TRBJ2-7
d_gene: .
abundance: medium-sized
v_gene: TRBV5-6
CDR3nt: TGTGCCAGCAGCTTGCTAGACAGACTTTACGAGCAGTACTTC
CDR3aa: CASSLLDRLYEQYF

len: 15
j_gene: TRBJ1-2
d_gene: TRBD1
abundance: many
v_gene: TRBV27
CDR3nt: TGTGCCAGCCGCCCTCGGGACAGGGGGTCTAATGGCTACACCTTC
CDR3aa: CASRPRDRGSNGYTF

len: 15
j_gene: TRBJ2-7
d_gene: TRBD2
abundance: .
v_gene: TRBV20-1
CDR3nt: TGCAGTGCCACGACTAGCGGGGGGGCCTCCTACGAGCAGTACTTC
CDR3aa: CSATTSGGASYEQYF

len: 13
j_gene: TRBJ2-7
d_gene: .
abundance: .
v_gene: TRBV20-1
CDR3nt: TGCAGTGCTGGTATCGGGCGGGTCTACGCCCAGTACTTC
CDR3aa: CSAGIGRVYAQYF

len: 13
j_gene: TRBJ1-2
d_gene: .
abundance: once
v_gene: TRBV24-1
CDR3nt: TGTGCCACCAGTGATCCCGAGGGATACGGCTACACCTTC
CDR3aa: CATSDPEGYGYTF

len: 14
j_gene: TRBJ2-1
d_gene: .
abundance: medium-sized
v_gene: TRBV5-8
CDR3nt: TGTGCCAGCAGCCCGGGCCAATCCTACAATGAGCAGTTCTTC
CDR3aa: CASSPGQSYNEQFF

len: 14
j_gene: TRBJ2-7
d_gene: .
abundance: medium-sized
v_gene: TRBV11-2
CDR3nt: TGTGCCAGCAGCCCAAGACCGGGGACCTACGAGCAGTACTTC
CDR3aa: CASSPRPGTYEQYF

len: 14
j_gene: TRBJ1-6
d_gene: .
abundance: medium-sized
v_gene: TRBV11-1
CDR3nt: TGTGCCAGCAGCATCTTCGGAGGAGCTTCACCCCTCCACTTT
CDR3aa: CASSIFGGASPLHF

len: 13
j_gene: TRBJ2-2
d_gene: .
abundance: .
v_gene: TRBV19
CDR3nt: TGTGCCAGTAGTCCCCGGGGGACAGGGGAGCTGTTTTTT
CDR3aa: CASSPRGTGELFF

len: 14
j_gene: TRBJ2-3
d_gene: .
abundance: many
v_gene: TRBV20-1
CDR3nt: TGCAGTGCTAGACCCGACAGTGGCACAGATACGCAGTATTTT
CDR3aa: CSARPDSGTDTQYF

len: 16
j_gene: TRBJ1-6
d_gene: TRBD1
abundance: medium-sized
v_gene: TRBV15
CDR3nt: TGTGCCACCAGCAGGGCGGGCGACAGGGGTGGTTCACCCCTCCACTTT
CDR3aa: CATSRAGDRGGSPLHF

len: 16
j_gene: TRBJ2-5
d_gene: .
abundance: many
v_gene: TRBV7-2
CDR3nt: TGTGCCAGCAGCTCGCCCCCGGGCGGGGACCAAGAGACCCAGTACTTC
CDR3aa: CASSSPPGGDQETQYF

len: 15
j_gene: TRBJ1-2
d_gene: TRBD1
abundance: .
v_gene: TRBV15
CDR3nt: TGTGCCACCAGCAGAGCTGGGACAGGCGTATATGGCTACACCTTC
CDR3aa: CATSRAGTGVYGYTF

len: 15
j_gene: TRBJ2-3
d_gene: TRBD2
abundance: many
v_gene: TRBV6-5
CDR3nt: TGTGCCAGCAGTTCAGCGGGGGGGTACACAGATACGCAGTATTTT
CDR3aa: CASSSAGGYTDTQYF

len: 9
j_gene: TRBJ1-2
d_gene: .
abundance: many
v_gene: TRBV20-1
CDR3nt: TGCAGTGCTAACTATGGCTACACCTTC
CDR3aa: CSANYGYTF

len: 16
j_gene: TRBJ2-7
d_gene: TRBD1
abundance: .
v_gene: TRBV24-1
CDR3nt: TGTGCCACCAGTGATACCGGGACAGGGGGTATTTACGAGCAGTACTTC
CDR3aa: CATSDTGTGGIYEQYF

len: 14
j_gene: TRBJ2-6
d_gene: .
abundance: medium-sized
v_gene: TRBV19
CDR3nt: TGTGCCAGTACTCACACCCTCGGGGCCAACGTCCTGACTTTC
CDR3aa: CASTHTLGANVLTF

len: 17
j_gene: TRBJ2-1
d_gene: TRBD2
abundance: .
v_gene: TRBV20-1
CDR3nt: TGCAGTGCTAGAGTCCCCAGGACTAGCGGGAGGCCGAATGAGCAGTTCTTC
CDR3aa: CSARVPRTSGRPNEQFF

len: 17
j_gene: TRBJ2-6
d_gene: .
abundance: .
v_gene: TRBV9
CDR3nt: TGTGCCAGCAGCGCTACAGCCCACCCCTCTGGGGCCAACGTCCTGACTTTC
CDR3aa: CASSATAHPSGANVLTF

len: 13
j_gene: TRBJ1-6
d_gene: .
abundance: .
v_gene: TRBV7-9
CDR3nt: TGTGCCAGCAGCTTGGAGTCGGATTCACCCCTCCACTTT
CDR3aa: CASSLESDSPLHF

len: 12
j_gene: TRBJ2-5
d_gene: .
abundance: .
v_gene: TRBV20-1
CDR3nt: TGCAGTGCTACGGCAGAACAAGAGACCCAGTACTTC
CDR3aa: CSATAEQETQYF

len: 13
j_gene: TRBJ2-3
d_gene: TRBD1
abundance: many
v_gene: TRBV15
CDR3nt: TGTGCCACCAGCAGAGATTACGACAGGGCGAGGTATTTT
CDR3aa: CATSRDYDRARYF

len: 14
j_gene: TRBJ2-1
d_gene: .
abundance: once
v_gene: TRBV20-1
CDR3nt: TGCAGTGCTAGAGACCGAGGTACGAGCAATGAGCAGTTCTTC
CDR3aa: CSARDRGTSNEQFF

len: 15
j_gene: TRBJ2-1
d_gene: TRBD2
abundance: .
v_gene: TRBV12-3/TRBV12-4
CDR3nt: TGTGCCAGCAGTAATAGCGGGGGCTCCTACAATGAGCAGTTCTTC
CDR3aa: CASSNSGGSYNEQFF

len: 15
j_gene: TRBJ2-7
d_gene: TRBD2
abundance: .
v_gene: TRBV7-2
CDR3nt: TGTGCCAGCAGCTTAGGGACTAGCGGGAAGTACGAGCAGTACTTC
CDR3aa: CASSLGTSGKYEQYF

len: 13
j_gene: TRBJ2-7
d_gene: TRBD1
abundance: .
v_gene: TRBV12-3/TRBV12-4
CDR3nt: TGTGCCAGCAGTTGGACAGGTCCCTACGAGCAGTACTTC
CDR3aa: CASSWTGPYEQYF

len: 12
j_gene: TRBJ2-3
d_gene: .
abundance: medium-sized
v_gene: TRBV7-9
CDR3nt: TGTGCCAGCAGCTTAGAGGTCCTTACGCAGTATTTT
CDR3aa: CASSLEVLTQYF

len: 15
j_gene: TRBJ1-2
d_gene: TRBD1
abundance: .
v_gene: TRBV11-2
CDR3nt: TGTGCCAGCAGCCCGGGGACAGGGGGCGCCCCGGGCTACACCTTC
CDR3aa: CASSPGTGGAPGYTF

len: 17
j_gene: TRBJ2-1
d_gene: TRBD2
abundance: .
v_gene: TRBV7-2
CDR3nt: TGTGCCAGCAGCTCGCACCAGACTAGCGGGCCCCACAATGAGCAGTTCTTC
CDR3aa: CASSSHQTSGPHNEQFF

len: 14
j_gene: TRBJ2-1
d_gene: TRBD2
abundance: .
v_gene: TRBV7-2
CDR3nt: TGTGCCAGCAGCCTAGCGGGAGGGCTGGATGAGCAGTTCTTC
CDR3aa: CASSLAGGLDEQFF

len: 15
j_gene: TRBJ2-7
d_gene: TRBD1
abundance: .
v_gene: TRBV15
CDR3nt: TGTGCCACCAGCAGAGGGGACAGGGGCATCAACGAGCAGTACTTC
CDR3aa: CATSRGDRGINEQYF

len: 14
j_gene: TRBJ2-1
d_gene: .
abundance: medium-sized
v_gene: TRBV4-3
CDR3nt: TGCGCCAGCAGCCAAGATAAAAACGGGGATGAGCAGTTCTTC
CDR3aa: CASSQDKNGDEQFF

len: 15
j_gene: TRBJ1-6
d_gene: .
abundance: .
v_gene: TRBV20-1
CDR3nt: TGCAGTGCTACAAGAAACAGGGCCTCTAATTCACCCCTCCACTTT
CDR3aa: CSATRNRASNSPLHF